The 2 T cell receptor beta chains below come from one sample, sequenced in a study of glioma-infiltrating T cells after dendritic cell vaccination. Only in-frame clones appear in the TCRdb table, and some are missing; sequencing was by immunoSEQ multiplex PCR. The table has 98,000 or so clones, 75% to 90% seen once; the top ten hold roughly 5.9%. Sample time point: after dendritic cell vaccination, including at tumor progression/relapse. The input for sequencing was blood, taken after dendritic cell vaccination. These receptors were obtained from a human donor with glioblastoma.

The chain links TRBV6-5 to TRBJ1-3; 7 bases map to TRBD1. From germline, CDR1 is MNHEY and CDR2 SVGAGI. Unmatched junction bases numbered 5, after V lost 5 bases and J lost 4 bases. This CDR3 contains 14 residues. The CDR3 spells CASSRAGGGNTIYF. The DNA for the CDR3 is TGTGCCAGCAGTCGGGCAGGGGGGGGAAACACCATATATTTT.

The chain recombines TRBV7-9 with TRBJ1-3, with 9 positions matching TRBD1. Losses at the gene ends were 6 bases for V and 2 bases for J; bases not matched to a gene: 2. CDR1 and CDR2 from the germline V gene are SEHNR and FQNEAQ (reference sequence). This CDR3 spans 14 amino acids. The CDR3 region is CASRGTGPGNTIYF. CDR3 in DNA: TGTGCCAGCAGGGGGACAGGGCCTGGAAACACCATATATTTT.